This TCR beta chain was observed in a study of immune evolution from preneoplasia to lung adenocarcinoma. Profiling relied on immunoSEQ multiplex PCR, and the TCRdb table lists in-frame clones only, not all of them. The table lists more than 6,000 clones, 77% of them singletons. Sequencing used FFPE lung adenocarcinoma in situ tissue. The source of this sequence is a person aged 60-80 years with lung adenocarcinoma.

The CDR3 region has the DNA TGTGCCAGCATTAGCGGGGGGGCGCGGGAGACCCAGTACTTC. Translation: CASISGGARETQYF. The genes are TRBV6-1 and TRBJ2-5; TRBD2 aligns across 11 bases. The junction had 6 bases not matched to a gene; V was cut back by 7 bases and J by 5 bases. The germline CDR1 and CDR2 sequences are MNHNS and SASEGT. This CDR3 contains 14 residues.